Below are 15 T cell receptor beta chains sequenced from a single sample in a study of blood T cell repertoires in COVID-19. Assay: immunoSEQ multiplex PCR; the TCRdb copy retains only in-frame clones and omits some. The sample records tens of thousands of clones, over 65% being singletons. Sequencing used peripheral blood. The origin of the receptors is a man between 65 and 85 years old with COVID-19, enrolled during active disease.

The chain carries TRBV27 and TRBJ2-1; 14 positions agree with TRBD2. This CDR3 comprises 15 residues. Germline V lookup: CDR1 MNHEY, CDR2 SMNVEV (reference sequence). V lost 4 bases to trimming and J lost 7 bases; unmatched junction nucleotides: 3. CDR3 nucleotides: TGTGCCAGCAGTTCCGGGACTAGCGGGAGTAATGAGCAGTTCTTC. This encodes CASSSGTSGSNEQFF.

The chain couples TRBV6-5 to TRBJ1-2; the match to TRBD1 covers 8 bases. Germline CDR1 and CDR2: MNHEY and SVGAGI. This CDR3 region has 13 residues. Trimming took 6 bases from V and 8 from J; bases not matched to a gene: 8. This CDR3 is CASSRTGKFGYTF. In DNA, the CDR3 is TGTGCCAGCAGCCGGACAGGGAAGTTCGGCTACACCTTC.

V gene TRBV27 combines with J gene TRBJ1-1; TRBD1 is a possible D gene (6 bases). Trimming stripped 6 bases from V and 2 bases from J, with 13 bases between. Germline V gene data show CDR1 as MNHEY and CDR2 as SMNVEV (reference sequence). The CDR3 runs to 14 residues. CDR3 bases: TGTGCCAGCAGCATAGGACAGTCAAACACTGAAGCTTTCTTT. Its protein product is CASSIGQSNTEAFF.

This chain uses TRBV5-1 with TRBJ2-3; no clear D. V dropped 3 bases and J dropped 1 base, with 6 bases sitting between them. The CDR3 sequence is 13 residues long. The germline gives CDR1 SGHRS, CDR2 YFSETQ. The CDR3 DNA reads as TGCGCCAGCAGCTCAATAGGCACAGATACGCAGTATTTT. This gives the protein CASSSIGTDTQYF.

The J gene is TRBJ1-6, the V gene TRBV3-1 (or the pseudogene TRBV3-2); no definite D call. V gave up 5 bases and J gave up 2 bases, with 7 bases separating them. The CDR3 runs 14 residues. Germline V gene sequence: CDR1 LGHDT, CDR2 YNNKEL (reference sequence). The CDR3 DNA follows: TGTGCCAGCAGCGAGTCCGCCTATAATTCACCCCTCCACTTT. It is translated as CASSESAYNSPLHF.

J is TRBJ1-1 and V is TRBV4-3; D not resolved. The CDR3 runs to 14 residues. Deletions cut 0 bases from V and 3 bases from J, with 8 bases between. Germline values: CDR1 LGHNA, CDR2 YSLEER. This CDR3 reads CASSQDPGYTEAFF. The CDR3 coding sequence is TGCGCCAGCAGCCAAGACCCGGGTTACACTGAAGCTTTCTTT.

The rearrangement links TRBV7-2 to TRBJ1-1; D call uncertain. This CDR3 region has 13 residues. The V end lost 3 bases, the J end lost 11 bases, and 16 bases lay between the germline ends. Germline loops: CDR1 SGHTA, CDR2 FQGNSA. CDR3 coding DNA: TGTGCCAGCAGCTTGGCAACTCGGGGTGGGGCTTTCTTT. The encoded protein is CASSLATRGGAFF.

The rearrangement joins TRBV5-5 to TRBJ2-1; a possible D gene is TRBD1 (6 bases). The germline V gene encodes CDR1 SGHKS and CDR2 YYEKEE (reference sequence). The CDR3 totals 15 residues. Trimming removed 5 bases at V and 2 bases at J, with 14 bases between. CDR3 nucleotides: TGTGCCAGCAGACAACAGGGTATGACCTACAATGAGCAGTTCTTC. Translation gives CASRQQGMTYNEQFF.

This sequence joins TRBV7-3 and TRBJ2-5; maybe TRBD1 (5 bases). The ends were cut back, 3 bases at V and 5 bases at J, with 10 bases in the middle. This CDR3 spans 13 amino acids. Germline CDR1 SGHTA, CDR2 FQGTGA. This CDR3 is CASSFYRWETQYF. The CDR3 bases are TGTGCCAGCAGCTTTTACAGGTGGGAGACCCAGTACTTC. Full variable domain (outside the CDR3, taken from reference TRBV7-3 and TRBJ2-5): GAGVSQTPSNKVTEKGKYVELRCDPISGHTALYWYRQSLGQGPEFLIYFQGTGAADDSGLPNDRFFAVRPEGSVSTLKIQRTERGDSAVYLCASSFYRWETQYFGPGTRLLVL.

There are a few counts of this clone. V is TRBV5-4 and J is TRBJ2-1; 7 bases agree with TRBD1. The V gene end was trimmed by 2 bases and the J gene end by 3 bases; junction bases not matched to a gene: 2. The germline CDR1 and CDR2 sequences are SGHNT and YYREEE (reference sequence). The CDR3 is 14 residues long. In DNA, the CDR3 is TGTGCCAGCAGCTTCAACAGGGGCTACAATGAGCAGTTCTTC. This encodes CASSFNRGYNEQFF. Full variable domain (outside the CDR3, taken from reference TRBV5-4 and TRBJ2-1): ETGVTQSPTHLIKTRGQQVTLRCSSQSGHNTVSWYQQALGQGPQFIFQYYREEENGRGNFPPRFSGLQFPNYSSELNVNALELDDSALYLCASSFNRGYNEQFFGPGTRLTVL.

This chain connects TRBV4-2 to TRBJ2-5; 8 bases are a match to TRBD2. This CDR3 contains 18 residues. Germline V gives CDR1 LGHNA, CDR2 YNFKEQ. The junction had 16 bases not matched to a gene; V was cut back by 0 bases and J by 7 bases. CDR3 in amino acids: CASSQEGIQAGGQMTQYF. The CDR3 coding sequence is TGTGCCAGCAGCCAAGAGGGAATTCAGGCGGGAGGTCAGATGACCCAGTACTTC.

This clone was counted once. The chain employs TRBV15 and TRBJ2-7; 7 bases agree with TRBD1. Germline trimming cut 4 bases from V and 5 bases from J; bases unmatched to any gene: 11. CDR1 and CDR2 (germline): LNHNV, YYDKDF (reference sequence). CDR3 size: 15 residues. CDR3: CATSTRQGPFDEQYF. For the CDR3, the DNA is TGTGCCACCAGCACGCGACAGGGTCCCTTCGACGAGCAGTACTTC.

CDR3: CASSPSTGLPYGYTF. CDR3 DNA sequence: TGTGCCAGCAGTCCGTCGACAGGGTTGCCTTATGGCTACACCTTC. The rearrangement uses TRBV27 and TRBJ1-2; the match to TRBD1 covers 7 bases. Germline V gene lookup returns CDR1 MNHEY and CDR2 SMNVEV (reference sequence). This CDR3 region has 15 residues. With 5 bases clipped from V and 5 bases from J, the junction kept 11 bases outside the gene matches.

The count of this clone is one. This sequence joins TRBV5-4 and TRBJ2-2, with 8 bases lining up with TRBD2. The ends lost 1 base at V and 4 bases at J; junction bases unmatched: 3. This CDR3 has 15 amino acids. Per the germline V gene, CDR1 is SGHNT and CDR2 is YYREEE (reference sequence). The CDR3 DNA is TGTGCCAGCAGCTTGAAGCGGGAGTTCACCGGGGAGCTGTTTTTT. Translating it yields CASSLKREFTGELFF.

This chain links TRBV5-5 with TRBJ1-2; D gene unclear. Germline V CDR1 and CDR2: SGHKS, YYEKEE (reference sequence). Trimming took off 4 bases at V and 4 bases at J, with 17 bases between the two ends. The CDR3 has 15 amino acids. The DNA for the CDR3 is TGTGCCAGCAGCCCCTCGGGTACGGAGGGCTATGGCTACACCTTC. Encoded protein: CASSPSGTEGYGYTF.